This T cell receptor (beta chain) is drawn from a study of blood T cell repertoires in COVID-19. In the study overall: Sources were T cells, B-cell-depleted T cells, or PBMCs; the material itself was cDNA or gDNA.

CDR1 is KGHDR, CDR2 SFDVKD, per germline. Trimming removed 3 bases at V and 3 bases at J, with 10 bases between. The CDR3 is 15 amino acids. Clones were read by immunoSEQ multiplex PCR, and TCRdb kept only the in-frame ones, dropping some. The sample consists of more than 200,000 clones, approximately 84% of them appearing once. This TCR was sampled from a man between 50 and 59 years old with COVID-19, enrolled during active disease. The chain links TRBV24-1 to TRBJ2-2; the D gene is possibly TRBD1 (5 bases). The specimen was peripheral blood. The CDR3 is CATSDQGLHTGELFF. The CDR3 nucleotides read TGTGCCACCAGTGATCAGGGTCTACACACCGGGGAGCTGTTTTTT.